This T cell receptor beta chain emerged from a study of blood T cell repertoires in COVID-19. Looked up from germline, CDR1 is SGHVS and CDR2 is FQNEAQ. The CDR3 runs 11 residues. Between the trimmed V and J ends, which lost 5 bases and 7 bases, there was a span of 9 bases. Original handling: Amplification of reference gene primers provided the estimated nucleated cell counts. Method: immunoSEQ multiplex PCR; TCRdb's copy keeps in-frame clones and lacks some. The V and J calls and clone size are taken from that table; D and trimming were inferred from the DNA. The sample yields roughly 260,000 clones, about 87% seen once.

The V gene is TRBV7-8, the J gene TRBJ2-7; D is uncertain. The TCR was taken from a woman in her forties or fifties with acute or convalescent COVID-19. The sequenced material came from peripheral blood. The CDR3 sequence: CASSPLLEQYF. The CDR3 region has the DNA TGTGCCAGCAGCCCCCTACTAGAGCAGTACTTC.